The 22 T cell receptor beta chains in this list originate from one sample, sequenced in a study of blood T cell repertoires in COVID-19. The repertoire was sequenced with immunoSEQ multiplex PCR; TCRdb's copy has only in-frame clones and lacks some. The sample yields roughly 120,000 clones, around four fifths seen once. Sample: peripheral blood. The receptors derive from a man aged 30 to 39 with acute or convalescent COVID-19.

This clone was seen repeatedly, ten times or more. V gene TRBV4-1 combines with J gene TRBJ1-2; D may be TRBD1 (6 bases). V lost 1 base and J 3 bases, leaving 12 bases between the germline ends. This CDR3 spans 15 amino acids. From germline, CDR1 is MGHRA and CDR2 YSYEKL. CDR3 sequence: CASSQVLAGDYGYTF. The CDR3, as DNA: TGCGCCAGCAGCCAAGTCCTGGCAGGGGACTATGGCTACACCTTC.

This chain connects TRBV30 to TRBJ2-3; D may be TRBD2 (5 bases). The V end was cut by 7 bases, the J end by 5 bases, with 19 bases between. CDR3 length: 14 amino acids. The germline V gene has CDR1 GTSNPN and CDR2 SVGIG (reference sequence). The CDR3 nucleotides read TGTGCCTTTCAGACCACGGGATACGGAGATACGCAGTATTTT. This translates into CAFQTTGYGDTQYF. Using reference TRBV30 and TRBJ2-3 for the parts outside the CDR3, the full variable domain is SQTIHQWPATLVQPVGSPLSLECTVEGTSNPNLYWYRQAAGRGLQLLFYSVGIGQISSEVPQNLSASRPQDRQFILSSKKLLLSDSGFYLCAFQTTGYGDTQYFGPGTRLTVL.

The chain couples TRBV10-3 to TRBJ1-2; a possible D gene is TRBD1 (5 bases). Trimming removed 10 bases at V and 8 bases at J, with 14 bases between. Per germline, CDR1 ENHRY and CDR2 SYGVKD. The CDR3 sequence is 11 residues long. CDR3 region: CATGEGGGYTF. CDR3 sequence (DNA): TGTGCCACGGGGGAGGGCGGGGGCTACACCTTC.

The chain has TRBV5-4 and TRBJ2-3; D gene unclear. The germline gives CDR1 SGHNT, CDR2 YYREEE (reference sequence). V shed 3 bases and J shed 6 bases, with 8 bases lying between them. This CDR3 comprises 12 residues. CDR3 nucleotide sequence: TGTGCCAGCAGCTCCCCAGTGGATACGCAGTATTTT. Translated, it gives CASSSPVDTQYF.

The chain has TRBV30 and TRBJ1-4, with 7 bases matching TRBD1. The CDR3 is 16 amino acids. Germline V gene data show CDR1 as GTSNPN and CDR2 as SVGIG (reference sequence). The trim removed 3 bases at V and 8 bases at J, leaving 15 bases unmatched. The CDR3 DNA reads TGTGCCTGGAGCCCAGCCTCCGGGACAGTACACGAAAAACTGTTTTTT. This codes for CAWSPASGTVHEKLFF.

This chain links TRBV6-5 with TRBJ2-5; 7 nucleotides agree with TRBD1. Germline CDR1 MNHEY, CDR2 SVGAGI. The CDR3 extends over 15 amino acids. V shed 6 bases and J 2 bases; nucleotides not matched to a gene: 9. CDR3 in DNA: TGTGCCAGCAGAGAGGACAGGATTAAACAAGAGACCCAGTACTTC. This codes for CASREDRIKQETQYF.

This chain uses TRBV6-5 with TRBJ2-2, with D possibly TRBD2 on 6 matching bases. The germline V and J ends were trimmed by 0 bases and 3 bases, with 11 bases remaining between them. The germline gives CDR1 MNHEY, CDR2 SVGAGI. This CDR3 is 16 amino acids long. CDR3 in DNA: TGTGCCAGCAGTTACTCGGGGACTGGACACACCGGGGAGCTGTTTTTT. This gives the protein CASSYSGTGHTGELFF.

This clone came up once. The chain recombines TRBV7-6 with TRBJ2-1; 12 positions match TRBD2. V was pared by 4 bases and J by 6 bases, with 7 bases of the junction left unmatched. Germline V lookup: CDR1 SGHVS, CDR2 FNYEAQ. CDR3 length: 16 residues. This CDR3 reads CASSSILAGGINEQFF. CDR3 DNA: TGTGCCAGCAGCTCTATACTAGCGGGAGGCATCAATGAGCAGTTCTTC.

This clone occurred a few times. The CDR3 DNA follows: TGTGCCAGCAGTGATCCGGGGTTAACGAACTTCTATAATTCACCCCTCCACTTT. Protein: CASSDPGLTNFYNSPLHF. The genes are TRBV2 and TRBJ1-6; D unresolved. Germline CDR1 reads SNHLY; CDR2 reads FYNNEI. The CDR3 is 18 amino acids. The V end was cut by 3 bases, the J end by 3 bases, with 18 bases between.

This rearrangement joins TRBV10-3 to TRBJ1-2; the D gene is possibly TRBD1 (5 bases). This CDR3 has 14 residues. V was pared by 0 bases and J by 7 bases, with 12 bases between. Germline-derived CDR1 and CDR2 are ENHRY and SYGVKD. The CDR3 DNA follows: TGTGCCATCAGTGAGTCAGGGGCGACAACTGGCTACACCTTC. Its protein product is CAISESGATTGYTF.

This clone was counted between two and nine times. J is TRBJ2-3 and V is TRBV2, with D maybe TRBD1 (5 bases). Trimming cost V 7 bases and J 5 bases, with 13 bases left between them. The CDR3 is 13 amino acids. CDR1 is SNHLY, CDR2 FYNNEI, per germline. The chain's CDR3 is CASIDSVGDTQYF. The CDR3 coding sequence is TGTGCCAGCATTGACAGCGTAGGAGATACGCAGTATTTT.

The rearrangement joins TRBV19 to TRBJ2-1; tentative D call: TRBD2 (6 bases). V dropped 5 bases and J dropped 6 bases, with 20 bases sitting between them. CDR3 length equals 16 residues. Germline loops: CDR1 LNHDA, CDR2 SQIVND (reference sequence). The CDR3 DNA sequence: TGTGCCAGTAGTCCGCTCTGGGGCGGGGCCTCCAATGAGCAGTTCTTC. The encoded protein is CASSPLWGGASNEQFF.

The chain is built from TRBV10-2 and TRBJ2-2; tentatively, D is TRBD1 (5 bases). V was cut by 6 bases and J by 2 bases, with 10 bases left in between. The CDR3 sequence is 14 residues long. Per germline, CDR1 WSHSY and CDR2 SAAADI. DNA for the CDR3: TGCGCCAGCAGGCCGACAGATAACACCGGGGAGCTGTTTTTT. It translates to CASRPTDNTGELFF.

This clone was seen a few times. The gene calls are TRBV7-6 and TRBJ1-1; D is undetermined. The CDR3 spans 14 residues. Trimming left V 6 bases short and J 4 bases short, with 15 bases between. CDR1 and CDR2 from the germline V gene are SGHVS and FNYEAQ. Here the CDR3 reads CASRGGWESTEAFF. CDR3 nucleotides: TGTGCCAGCAGGGGCGGGTGGGAAAGCACTGAAGCTTTCTTT.

The chain employs TRBV3-1 (or the pseudogene TRBV3-2) and TRBJ1-4; D call uncertain. Germline CDR1 and CDR2: LGHDT and YNNKEL (reference sequence). The CDR3 is 18 residues long. The V and J ends lost 5 bases and 3 bases respectively, with 22 bases between them. Here the CDR3 reads CASSILTGSAGANEKLFF. Written as DNA, the CDR3 is TGTGCCAGCAGCATTCTTACGGGGTCGGCAGGAGCTAATGAAAAACTGTTTTTT.

Only a few counts were recorded for this clone. The chain's CDR3 is CSASSSRTGLREKLFF. CDR3 DNA: TGCAGTGCTAGTTCCTCCCGGACAGGGCTACGGGAAAAACTGTTTTTT. This sequence joins TRBV20-1 and TRBJ1-4; 8 positions match TRBD1. J gave up 8 bases and V 3 bases, and 14 bases lay outside the gene matches. Germline V gene data show CDR1 as DFQATT and CDR2 as SNEGSKA (reference sequence). This CDR3 has 16 amino acids.

CDR3 protein: CASSLERGRTEAFF. The CDR3 bases are TGTGCCAGCAGCTTGGAGCGGGGGCGAACTGAAGCTTTCTTT. The genes are TRBV5-5 and TRBJ1-1; the D gene is possibly TRBD1 (6 bases). V gave up 0 bases and J gave up 5 bases, with 11 bases separating them. Looked up from germline, CDR1 is SGHKS and CDR2 is YYEKEE (reference sequence). The CDR3 loop spans 14 amino acids.

This clone was picked up one time. V is TRBV4-3 and J is TRBJ2-7; D not certain. Looked up from germline, CDR1 is LGHNA and CDR2 is YSLEER. The CDR3 extends over 15 amino acids. Trimming left V 0 bases short and J 0 bases short, with 9 bases between. The DNA for the CDR3 is TGCGCCAGCAGCCAAGATTATCCTTCCTCCTACGAGCAGTACTTC. Its translation is CASSQDYPSSYEQYF.

The genes are TRBV30 and TRBJ2-3; 9 nucleotides match TRBD2. This CDR3 has 15 amino acids. V was clipped by 3 bases and J by 4 bases; unmatched bases: 8. The germline gives CDR1 GTSNPN, CDR2 SVGIG (reference sequence). The CDR3 DNA sequence: TGTGCCTGGAGCCCTGGGGCTAGCGGGGCAGATACGCAGTATTTT. This codes for CAWSPGASGADTQYF.

V usage is TRBV7-9 and J usage is TRBJ2-6; D gene uncertain. Germline V gene lookup returns CDR1 SEHNR and CDR2 FQNEAQ (reference sequence). The CDR3 loop spans 15 amino acids. Trimming cost V 5 bases and J 0 bases, with 8 bases left between them. The CDR3 bases are TGTGCCAGCAGCCTACCAGGCTCTGGGGCCAACGTCCTGACTTTC. Translated: CASSLPGSGANVLTF.

The V call is TRBV11-3, the J call TRBJ2-2; 8 bases agree with TRBD2. This CDR3 spans 19 amino acids. V trimming: 5 bases; J trimming: 8 bases; junction bases outside the gene matches: 22. The germline CDR1 and CDR2 sequences are SGHNT and YENEEA. The CDR3 coding sequence is TGTGCCAGCAGCCCCGGACTTTGGCGGGGGGCGTTAGACCGAGGGGAGCTGTTTTTT. Protein sequence: CASSPGLWRGALDRGELFF.

The chain links TRBV7-8 to TRBJ2-1; weak D call: TRBD1 (6 bases). The V end was cut by 0 bases, the J end by 0 bases, with 15 bases between. The CDR3 has 18 amino acids. Germline CDR1 is SGHVS and CDR2 is FQNEAQ. DNA for the CDR3: TGTGCCAGCAGCTTAGCGTTCAAGGGCAGGGGCTCCTACAATGAGCAGTTCTTC. Its protein is CASSLAFKGRGSYNEQFF.